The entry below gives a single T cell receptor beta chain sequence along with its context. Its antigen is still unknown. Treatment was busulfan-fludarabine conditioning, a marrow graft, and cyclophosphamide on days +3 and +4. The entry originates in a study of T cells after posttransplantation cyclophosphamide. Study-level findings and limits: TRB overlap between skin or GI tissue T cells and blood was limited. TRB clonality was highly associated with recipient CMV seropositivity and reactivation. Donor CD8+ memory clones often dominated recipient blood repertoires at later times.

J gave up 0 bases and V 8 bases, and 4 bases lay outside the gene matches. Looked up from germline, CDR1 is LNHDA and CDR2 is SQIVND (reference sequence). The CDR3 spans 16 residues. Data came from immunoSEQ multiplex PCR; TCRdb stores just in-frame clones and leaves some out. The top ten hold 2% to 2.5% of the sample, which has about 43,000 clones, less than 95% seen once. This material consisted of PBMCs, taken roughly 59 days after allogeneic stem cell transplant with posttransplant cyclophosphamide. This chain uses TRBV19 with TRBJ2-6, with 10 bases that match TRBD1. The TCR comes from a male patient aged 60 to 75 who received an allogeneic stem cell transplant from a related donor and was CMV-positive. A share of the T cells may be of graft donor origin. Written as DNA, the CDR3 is TGTGCCAGTCGGGACAGGGGTAACTCTGGGGCCAACGTCCTGACTTTC. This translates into CASRDRGNSGANVLTF.